The 31 T cell receptor beta chains presented below share a single source sample, sequenced in a study of blood T cell repertoires in COVID-19. Here immunoSEQ multiplex PCR was the method, and the copy in TCRdb shows in-frame clones only, minus some. The sample yields about 330,000 clones, about 90% seen once. Sequencing used PBMCs or T cells enriched from blood (not recorded which). These receptors came from a woman in her twenties or thirties who had recovered from COVID-19.

This clone was observed a single time. The chain employs TRBV5-8 and TRBJ2-7, with TRBD1 matching over 9 bases. The CDR3 is made up of 14 amino acids. Unmatched junction bases numbered 6, after V lost 3 bases and J lost 5 bases. Germline CDR1 and CDR2: SGHTS and YDEGEE. The CDR3 DNA reads as TGTGCCAGCAGCTGGGGGACAGGGAGACACGAGCAGTACTTC. It specifies CASSWGTGRHEQYF. Complete variable domain (other parts from reference TRBV5-8 and TRBJ2-7): EAGVTQSPTHLIKTRGQQATLRCSPISGHTSVYWYQQALGLGLQFLLWYDEGEERNRGNFPPRFSGRQFPNYSSELNVNALELEDSALYLCASSWGTGRHEQYFGPGTRLTVT.

The chain joins TRBV27 to TRBJ2-5; 12 bases align to TRBD2. V was clipped by 4 bases and J by 1 base; unmatched bases: 16. This CDR3 is built from 20 residues. CDR1 MNHEY and CDR2 SMNVEV come from the germline V gene (reference sequence). CDR3 DNA sequence: TGTGCCAGCAGTTCCCAACCCCTAGCGGGGGGGCGAACCTTCCAAGAGACCCAGTACTTC. Encoded protein: CASSSQPLAGGRTFQETQYF.

The chain links TRBV11-2 to TRBJ1-2, with 11 bases lining up with TRBD1. The CDR3 has 17 amino acids. The V gene's germline CDR1 is SGHAT and CDR2 FQNNGV. The trim removed 4 bases at V and 6 bases at J, leaving 13 bases unmatched. In DNA, the CDR3 is TGTGCCAGCAGCTCACGGACAGGGGGCCAGCCCCAACATGGCTACACCTTC. It translates to CASSSRTGGQPQHGYTF. The whole variable domain, remainder taken from reference TRBV11-2 and TRBJ1-2, is EAGVAQSPRYKIIEKRQSVAFWCNPISGHATLYWYQQILGQGPKLLIQFQNNGVVDDSQLPKDRFSAERLKGVDSTLKIQPAKLEDSAVYLCASSSRTGGQPQHGYTFGSGTRLTVV.

V gene TRBV19 combines with J gene TRBJ1-5; D gene unclear. Germline V gives CDR1 LNHDA, CDR2 SQIVND (reference sequence). Trimming took off 0 bases at V and 0 bases at J, with 6 bases between the two ends. The CDR3 consists of 15 residues. CDR3 residues: CASSIEEGSNQPQHF. DNA for the CDR3: TGTGCCAGTAGTATAGAAGAGGGTAGCAATCAGCCCCAGCATTTT.

J is TRBJ2-7 and V is TRBV5-6, with D unresolved. In germline, CDR1 is SGHDT, CDR2 YYEEEE. Trimming took off 0 bases at V and 0 bases at J, with 7 bases between the two ends. The CDR3 length is 14 residues. This CDR3 is CASSLVSGSYEQYF. In DNA, the CDR3 is TGTGCCAGCAGCTTGGTGTCAGGCTCCTACGAGCAGTACTTC. The variable domain in full, with the rest retrieved from reference TRBV5-6 and TRBJ2-7, is DAGVTQSPTHLIKTRGQQVTLRCSPKSGHDTVSWYQQALGQGPQFIFQYYEEEERQRGNFPDRFSGHQFPNYSSELNVNALLLGDSALYLCASSLVSGSYEQYFGPGTRLTVT.

This sequence joins TRBV9 and TRBJ2-7; D is perhaps TRBD2 (5 bases). CDR3 length equals 13 residues. Germline V gives CDR1 SGDLS, CDR2 YYNGEE. V was shortened by 0 bases and J by 6 bases, with 10 bases between the two germline ends. The CDR3 region is CASSVAFRGEQYF. In DNA, the CDR3 is TGTGCCAGCAGCGTAGCTTTCCGGGGCGAGCAGTACTTC.

The CDR3 DNA sequence: TGTGCCTGGAAGAGGCAGACGAGCTCCTACGAGCAGTACTTC. It codes for CAWKRQTSSYEQYF. The chain employs TRBV30 and TRBJ2-7, with D unresolved. The germline V gene has CDR1 GTSNPN and CDR2 SVGIG (reference sequence). V lost 4 bases and J lost 0, with 13 bases in between. The CDR3 extends over 14 amino acids. Filled out from reference TRBV30 and TRBJ2-7, the complete variable domain reads SQTIHQWPATLVQPVGSPLSLECTVEGTSNPNLYWYRQAAGRGLQLLFYSVGIGQISSEVPQNLSASRPQDRQFILSSKKLLLSDSGFYLCAWKRQTSSYEQYFGPGTRLTVT.

This clone occurred a few times. V usage is TRBV6-2 or TRBV6-3 and J usage is TRBJ1-6; TRBD1 aligns across 7 bases. The CDR3 is made up of 15 amino acids. The germline V gene encodes CDR1 MNHEY and CDR2 SVGEGT. V lost 5 bases to trimming and J lost 4 bases; unmatched junction nucleotides: 5. The CDR3 DNA sequence: TGTGCCAGCAGTCGTGGACAGGATTATAATTCACCCCTCCACTTT. It yields the protein CASSRGQDYNSPLHF.

The CDR3 loop is CASSLDLIARNSPLHF. The DNA for the CDR3 is TGTGCCAGCAGCTTAGATCTGATCGCCCGGAATTCACCCCTCCACTTT. V gene TRBV7-8 combines with J gene TRBJ1-6, with D hard to call. Trimming removed 1 base at V and 7 bases at J, with 14 bases between. The CDR3 is 16 amino acids. Per the germline V gene, CDR1 is SGHVS and CDR2 is FQNEAQ.

The chain combines TRBV5-1 with TRBJ1-4, with D perhaps matching TRBD1 (6 bases). Trimming pared 2 bases from V and 7 bases from J, leaving 9 bases between. The CDR3 is made up of 13 amino acids. Germline-derived CDR1 and CDR2 are SGHRS and YFSETQ. CDR3: CASSFDRTEKLFF. The CDR3 bases are TGCGCCAGCAGCTTTGACAGGACTGAAAAACTGTTTTTT.

The CDR3 region is CASSPRGQGTNYGYTF. The CDR3 nucleotides are TGTGCCAGCAGCCCACGGGGACAGGGTACAAACTATGGCTACACCTTC. The chain carries TRBV7-6 and TRBJ1-2, with 9 bases lining up with TRBD1. Per the germline V gene, CDR1 is SGHVS and CDR2 is FNYEAQ. The trim removed 5 bases at V and 2 bases at J, leaving 9 bases unmatched. This CDR3 is 16 amino acids long.

The J gene is TRBJ1-1, the V gene TRBV5-4, with 8 bases fitting TRBD1. Trimming took 4 bases from V and 0 from J; bases not matched to a gene: 11. The germline V gene encodes CDR1 SGHNT and CDR2 YYREEE (reference sequence). There are 17 residues in the CDR3. The chain's CDR3 is CASSLGQGPSLNTEAFF. The CDR3 DNA reads as TGTGCCAGCAGCCTCGGACAGGGTCCCTCGTTGAACACTGAAGCTTTCTTT.

A few counts support this clone. V usage is TRBV3-1 (or the pseudogene TRBV3-2) and J usage is TRBJ2-5, with 12 bases that match TRBD2. The CDR3 runs to 20 residues. The V and J ends lost 1 base and 4 bases, in that order; junction bases with no gene match: 16. Germline CDR1 and CDR2: LGHDT and YNNKEL (reference sequence). DNA for the CDR3: TGTGCCAGCAGCCAAGTGGTGTTCCCTGGACCGGGACTAGCGGGAGAGACCCAGTACTTC. This codes for CASSQVVFPGPGLAGETQYF.

The rearrangement uses TRBV13 and TRBJ2-1; 10 bases fit TRBD2. With 2 bases clipped from V and 2 bases from J, the junction kept 9 bases outside the gene matches. The CDR3 contains 18 residues. The germline CDR1 and CDR2 sequences are PRHDT and FYEKMQ (reference sequence). CDR3 sequence reads: CASSLWLAGALTYNEQFF. The DNA for the CDR3 is TGTGCCAGCAGCTTATGGCTAGCGGGGGCCCTAACCTACAATGAGCAGTTCTTC.

This chain links TRBV7-9 with TRBJ1-2; a possible D gene is TRBD1 (6 bases). There are 14 residues in the CDR3. From germline, CDR1 is SEHNR and CDR2 FQNEAQ (reference sequence). Trimming took 2 bases from V and 8 from J, leaving 15 bases between them. The CDR3 is CASSLQGPSNGYTF. CDR3 nucleotides: TGTGCCAGCAGCTTACAGGGGCCATCGAACGGCTACACCTTC.

The chain has TRBV5-5 and TRBJ1-5, with 7 bases lining up with TRBD1. The junction had 10 bases not matched to a gene; V was cut back by 4 bases and J by 6 bases. The CDR3 has 15 amino acids. Germline CDR1 SGHKS, CDR2 YYEKEE (reference sequence). The CDR3 DNA is TGTGCCAGCAGCGCTATGACAGGGATTGGTCAGCCCCAGCATTTT. Its translation is CASSAMTGIGQPQHF.

A remark on this clone: The identical CDR3 is also encoded by other nucleotide sequences in the sample. This chain's CDR3 is CASSQAGGSTEAFF. CDR3 DNA: TGTGCCAGCAGCCAGGCAGGCGGGTCCACTGAAGCTTTCTTT. The V gene is TRBV3-1 (or the pseudogene TRBV3-2), the J gene TRBJ1-1; no firm D call. The CDR3 is made up of 14 amino acids. Germline CDR1 LGHDT, CDR2 YNNKEL (reference sequence). Trimming took 3 bases from V and 4 from J, leaving 12 bases between them.

The genes are TRBV6-6 and TRBJ1-2; 9 bases fit TRBD1. J lost 7 bases, V lost 5 bases, and 17 bases had no gene match. This CDR3 has 17 residues. In germline, CDR1 is MNHNY, CDR2 SVGAGI (reference sequence). CDR3 in amino acids: CASSPRTRGQGPGGYTF. For the CDR3, the DNA is TGTGCCAGCAGTCCAAGGACGAGGGGACAGGGACCTGGTGGCTACACCTTC.

V and J are TRBV6-6 and TRBJ1-2; weak D call: TRBD1 (5 bases). V lost 4 bases and J 5 bases, leaving 17 bases between the germline ends. The CDR3 runs to 15 residues. The germline V gene has CDR1 MNHNY and CDR2 SVGAGI (reference sequence). The CDR3 spells CASSLVTGANYGYTF. The CDR3 DNA sequence: TGTGCCAGCAGTTTAGTTACAGGAGCCAATTATGGCTACACCTTC.

V usage is TRBV5-5 and J usage is TRBJ2-7; D unresolved. The CDR3 spans 14 residues. Germline V gene lookup returns CDR1 SGHKS and CDR2 YYEKEE (reference sequence). Trimming shortened V by 0 bases and J by 3 bases, and 10 bases separated the two germline ends. The CDR3: CASSLGISGYEQYF. The CDR3 DNA sequence: TGTGCCAGCAGCTTGGGGATTTCGGGCTACGAGCAGTACTTC.

The chain combines TRBV2 with TRBJ2-7; tentative D call: TRBD1 (5 bases). Germline V gene data show CDR1 as SNHLY and CDR2 as FYNNEI. This CDR3 is 14 amino acids long. V dropped 8 bases and J dropped 5 bases, with 19 bases sitting between them. Here the CDR3 DNA reads TGTGCCAGCGTCCCTGAAAACAGGTTCGACGAGCAGTACTTC. It is translated as CASVPENRFDEQYF.

This clone has only one observation. V is TRBV6-5 and J is TRBJ1-2; a possible D gene is TRBD1 (5 bases). There are 13 residues in the CDR3. Germline V lookup: CDR1 MNHEY, CDR2 SVGAGI. The V gene lost 8 bases and the J gene lost 2 bases, with 12 bases spanning the gap. The CDR3 sequence is CASRRGTNYGYTF. The CDR3 nucleotides are TGTGCCAGCCGTCGCGGGACCAACTATGGCTACACCTTC.

This rearrangement joins TRBV5-6 to TRBJ1-5; perhaps TRBD1 as D (6 bases). V lost 2 bases and J 2 bases, leaving 11 bases between the germline ends. Germline CDR1 SGHDT, CDR2 YYEEEE. This CDR3 is built from 15 residues. The CDR3 loop reads CASSFRDKGNQPQHF. In DNA, the CDR3 is TGTGCCAGCAGCTTCCGGGACAAGGGCAATCAGCCCCAGCATTTT. Using reference TRBV5-6 and TRBJ1-5 for the parts outside the CDR3, the full variable domain is DAGVTQSPTHLIKTRGQQVTLRCSPKSGHDTVSWYQQALGQGPQFIFQYYEEEERQRGNFPDRFSGHQFPNYSSELNVNALLLGDSALYLCASSFRDKGNQPQHFGDGTRLSIL.

This chain joins TRBV28 and TRBJ2-7, with a possible D match to TRBD2 (6 bases). V lost 4 bases to trimming and J lost 0 bases, with 13 bases between them. Germline lookup yields CDR1 MDHEN and CDR2 SYDVKM. This CDR3 is built from 15 residues. The CDR3: CASSSTGESSYEQYF. In nucleotides, the CDR3 is TGTGCCAGCAGTTCGACGGGGGAGAGCTCCTACGAGCAGTACTTC.

CDR3 sequence (DNA): TGCGCCAGCAGCTTGGACGGGACAGGGACAACCTACGAGCAGTACTTC. It translates to CASSLDGTGTTYEQYF. The chain joins TRBV5-1 to TRBJ2-7; TRBD1 matches 9 bases. The CDR3 has 16 residues. The trim removed 0 bases at V and 2 bases at J, leaving 6 bases unmatched. Germline assignment: CDR1 SGHRS and CDR2 YFSETQ.

The chain is built from TRBV7-9 and TRBJ2-7, with D possibly TRBD2 on 7 matching bases. V gave up 5 bases and J gave up 4 bases, with 12 bases separating them. Germline CDR1 reads SEHNR; CDR2 reads FQNEAQ (reference sequence). This CDR3 has 13 residues. The CDR3 spells CASSRRGLYEQYF. DNA for the CDR3: TGTGCCAGCAGCAGGCGGGGGCTGTACGAGCAGTACTTC.

The CDR3 nucleotides read TGTGCCAGCTCGTTGCAGGCCACAGATACGCAGTATTTT. This gives the protein CASSLQATDTQYF. The chain recombines TRBV18 with TRBJ2-3; D is unresolved. This CDR3 is built from 13 residues. Germline assignment: CDR1 KGHSH and CDR2 LQKENI. V was trimmed by 6 bases and J by 2 bases, leaving 9 bases between them.

This chain uses TRBV7-8 with TRBJ2-5; 7 nucleotides align to TRBD1. CDR3 length equals 15 residues. Germline assignment: CDR1 SGHVS and CDR2 FQNEAQ. The J segment lost 5 bases and the V segment lost 5 bases, leaving 11 bases of the junction unmatched. Here the CDR3 reads CASSTPVTGYETQYF. As DNA, the CDR3 is TGTGCCAGCAGCACCCCAGTGACAGGGTACGAGACCCAGTACTTC.

The rearrangement joins TRBV28 to TRBJ2-7, with TRBD1 matching 7 bases. The CDR3 has 14 amino acids. Losses at the gene ends were 2 bases for V and 9 bases for J; bases not matched to a gene: 10. Germline CDR1 reads MDHEN; CDR2 reads SYDVKM. This chain's CDR3 is CASSLTAGGGRQYF. The CDR3 DNA reads as TGTGCCAGCAGTTTAACGGCAGGGGGTGGTCGGCAGTACTTC.

V is TRBV10-2 and J is TRBJ2-2, with 7 bases fitting TRBD2. CDR1 is WSHSY and CDR2 is SAAADI in the germline V gene. The CDR3 covers 15 residues. V lost 4 bases and J lost 2; bases outside the gene matches: 4. The chain's CDR3 is CASSGSGANTGELFF. The CDR3 region has the DNA TGCGCCAGCAGTGGAAGCGGGGCTAACACCGGGGAGCTGTTTTTT.

This clone turned up a few times. The DNA of the CDR3 is TGTGCCAGCAGCGGACGACAGGGGCCCTCCACCTACGAGCAGTACTTC. This sequence encodes CASSGRQGPSTYEQYF. The V gene is TRBV7-7, the J gene TRBJ2-7; 8 positions match TRBD1. J gave up 2 bases and V 5 bases, and 11 bases lay outside the gene matches. Germline CDR1 SSHAT, CDR2 FNYEAQ (reference sequence). This CDR3 has 16 residues.